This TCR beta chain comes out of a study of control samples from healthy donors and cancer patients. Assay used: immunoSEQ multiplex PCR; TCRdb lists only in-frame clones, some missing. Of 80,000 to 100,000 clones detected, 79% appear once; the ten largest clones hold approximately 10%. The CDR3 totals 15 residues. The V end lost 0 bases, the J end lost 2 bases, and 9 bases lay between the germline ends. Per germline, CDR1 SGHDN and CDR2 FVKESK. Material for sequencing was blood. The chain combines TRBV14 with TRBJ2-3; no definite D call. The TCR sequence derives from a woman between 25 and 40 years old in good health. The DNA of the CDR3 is TGTGCCAGCAGCCAAGATTTGGTCACCACAGATACGCAGTATTTT. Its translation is CASSQDLVTTDTQYF.